These 17 T cell receptor beta chains share one sample of origin, sequenced in a study of cytomegalovirus exposure and HLA in healthy donors. Researchers ran the PCR with 60 Vbeta and 13 Jbeta primers. Data came from immunoSEQ multiplex PCR; TCRdb stores just in-frame clones and leaves some out. Here the sample spans 64,000 or so clones, roughly 64% being singletons. The material sequenced was PBMCs. These receptors were collected from a man aged 40-49 years in good health and CMV-seropositive.

V and J are TRBV6-5 and TRBJ2-5, with D tentatively TRBD1 (5 bases). The CDR3 is 13 amino acids. Per the germline V gene, CDR1 is MNHEY and CDR2 is SVGAGI. Trimming took off 7 bases at V and 5 bases at J, with 14 bases between the two ends. For the CDR3, the DNA is TGTGCCAGCACTCTGGACATTGGGGAGACCCAGTACTTC. Translating it yields CASTLDIGETQYF.

The chain joins TRBV5-4 to TRBJ2-2; the D gene is possibly TRBD2 (5 bases). With 3 bases removed from V and 6 bases from J, the gap between germline ends came to 12 bases. The length of the CDR3 is 14 residues. Germline loops: CDR1 SGHNT, CDR2 YYREEE (reference sequence). CDR3 amino acids: CASSSGIDPGELFF. The CDR3 nucleotides are TGTGCCAGCAGCTCCGGGATTGATCCCGGGGAGCTGTTTTTT.

The rearrangement uses TRBV5-1 and TRBJ1-2, with 9 bases identical to TRBD1. There are 15 residues in the CDR3. With V trimmed by 3 bases and J by 6 bases, 9 bases remained unmatched. Germline CDR1 and CDR2: SGHRS and YFSETQ. The CDR3 is CASSSFDRGVDGYTF. The CDR3 DNA follows: TGCGCCAGCAGCTCCTTTGACAGGGGGGTGGATGGCTACACCTTC.

The rearrangement links TRBV19 to TRBJ1-1, with a weak D call TRBD1 (5 bases). The CDR3 has 14 amino acids. The germline V gene encodes CDR1 LNHDA and CDR2 SQIVND (reference sequence). V dropped 6 bases and J dropped 0 bases, with 11 bases sitting between them. The CDR3 here is CASRPGPLNTEAFF. CDR3 sequence (DNA): TGTGCCAGTAGACCAGGGCCCTTGAACACTGAAGCTTTCTTT. The whole variable domain, filled in from reference TRBV19 and TRBJ1-1, reads DGGITQSPKYLFRKEGQNVTLSCEQNLNHDAMYWYRQDPGQGLRLIYYSQIVNDFQKGDIAEGYSVSREKKESFPLTVTSAQKNPTAFYLCASRPGPLNTEAFFGQGTRLTVV.

With respect to this clone: Other DNA variants within this sample encode the same CDR3. The CDR3 is CASSEGTGANQPQHF. CDR3 coding DNA: TGTGCCAGCAGTGAAGGAACAGGCGCTAACCAGCCCCAGCATTTT. J is TRBJ1-5 and V is TRBV6-1; weak D call: TRBD1 (5 bases). Trimming pared 1 base from V and 7 bases from J, leaving 14 bases between. CDR1 and CDR2 from the germline V gene are MNHNS and SASEGT. This CDR3 contains 15 residues.

Comments on this clone: The germline gene is not matched at one end of the junction; a read error may be the cause. This chain joins TRBV12-5 and TRBJ2-7; unclear D gene. The length of the CDR3 is 15 residues. Germline CDR1 is LGHNT and CDR2 is FRNRAP. The chain's CDR3 is CASGLGERSSYEQYF. In nucleotides, the CDR3 is TGTGCTAGTGGGTTGGGCGAAAGGAGCTCCTACGAGCAGTACTTC.

Many counts were recorded for this clone. This rearrangement joins TRBV6-5 to TRBJ2-7; maybe TRBD1 (5 bases). CDR1 is MNHEY and CDR2 is SVGAGI in the germline V gene. The CDR3 is made up of 15 amino acids. V lost 7 bases and J 7 bases, leaving 23 bases between the germline ends. The CDR3, as DNA: TGTGCCAGCACCCGAAGTGGGGCAGGTAAAGCTGAGCAGTACTTC. It specifies CASTRSGAGKAEQYF.

This clone was seen a few times. The rearrangement links TRBV2 to TRBJ2-3; TRBD2 is a possible D gene (5 bases). This CDR3 region has 13 residues. Germline CDR1 and CDR2: SNHLY and FYNNEI. Deletions cut 8 bases from V and 2 bases from J, with 11 bases between. CDR3 residues: CASGVAITDTQYF. CDR3 sequence (DNA): TGTGCCAGCGGAGTAGCGATCACAGATACGCAGTATTTT.

This clone was picked up a small number of times. The chain has TRBV25-1 and TRBJ2-5, with 7 nucleotides matching TRBD2. CDR1 and CDR2 (germline): MGHDK, SYGVNS. V lost 3 bases, J lost 4 bases, and 8 bases stayed unmatched. The CDR3 runs 15 residues. The CDR3 DNA reads TGTGCCAGCAGTGATGCGCGGGAGTACCCAGAGACCCAGTACTTC. This gives the protein CASSDAREYPETQYF.

The rearrangement uses TRBV18 and TRBJ1-4; D might be TRBD1 (5 bases). The CDR3 extends over 13 amino acids. V dropped 2 bases and J dropped 6 bases, with 7 bases sitting between them. From germline, CDR1 is KGHSH and CDR2 LQKENI. CDR3 loop: CASSPKQDEKLFF. The CDR3 bases are TGTGCCAGCTCACCAAAACAGGATGAAAAACTGTTTTTT.

This clone was counted a single time. The chain combines TRBV27 with TRBJ2-6, with TRBD1 matching 7 bases. Losses at the gene ends were 5 bases for V and 4 bases for J; bases not matched to a gene: 8. Germline V gene sequence: CDR1 MNHEY, CDR2 SMNVEV (reference sequence). The CDR3 spans 16 residues. The CDR3 sequence: CASSLTGVAGANVLTF. The CDR3, as DNA: TGTGCCAGCAGTCTCACAGGGGTAGCAGGGGCCAACGTCCTGACTTTC.

The V and J genes are TRBV19 and TRBJ2-1, with 9 bases that match TRBD2. CDR1 LNHDA and CDR2 SQIVND come from the germline V gene (reference sequence). This CDR3 region has 14 residues. Trimming took 7 bases from V and 3 from J; bases not matched to a gene: 4. In DNA, the CDR3 is TGTGCCAGTAAGATAGCGGGAGACTACAATGAGCAGTTCTTC. Its translation: CASKIAGDYNEQFF. Drawing the rest from reference TRBV19 and TRBJ2-1, the complete variable domain is DGGITQSPKYLFRKEGQNVTLSCEQNLNHDAMYWYRQDPGQGLRLIYYSQIVNDFQKGDIAEGYSVSREKKESFPLTVTSAQKNPTAFYLCASKIAGDYNEQFFGPGTRLTVL.

This clone was seen a handful of times. This chain joins TRBV30 and TRBJ1-5, with TRBD1 as a possible D gene (6 bases). The CDR3 is 13 residues long. Trimming shortened V by 5 bases and J by 3 bases, and 11 bases separated the two germline ends. Germline V CDR1 and CDR2: GTSNPN, SVGIG (reference sequence). The CDR3 reads CAWGQLNNQPQHF. The CDR3 DNA follows: TGTGCCTGGGGACAGCTAAACAATCAGCCCCAGCATTTT.

The genes are TRBV19 and TRBJ2-3, with D maybe TRBD2 (6 bases). Trimming pared 6 bases from V and 2 bases from J, leaving 12 bases between. Germline V gene sequence: CDR1 LNHDA, CDR2 SQIVND (reference sequence). This CDR3 region has 14 residues. In DNA form, the CDR3 reads TGTGCCAGTAGGCTCGAGGGACTCACAGATACGCAGTATTTT. Residues: CASRLEGLTDTQYF.

The chain is built from TRBV5-4 and TRBJ1-1, with a tentative D call TRBD1 (5 bases). The germline CDR1 and CDR2 sequences are SGHNT and YYREEE (reference sequence). V lost 4 bases and J lost 1, with 17 bases in between. This CDR3 is built from 16 residues. The CDR3 protein is CASSPDIGSRNTEAFF. DNA of the CDR3: TGTGCCAGCAGCCCGGACATCGGGTCAAGGAACACTGAAGCTTTCTTT. Full variable domain (remainder filled in from reference TRBV5-4 and TRBJ1-1): ETGVTQSPTHLIKTRGQQVTLRCSSQSGHNTVSWYQQALGQGPQFIFQYYREEENGRGNFPPRFSGLQFPNYSSELNVNALELDDSALYLCASSPDIGSRNTEAFFGQGTRLTVV.

This chain uses TRBV14 with TRBJ1-4; tentative D call: TRBD1 (5 bases). The CDR3 has 16 residues. V was cut by 3 bases and J by 4 bases, with 15 bases left in between. CDR1 is SGHDN, CDR2 FVKESK, per germline. CDR3 amino acids: CASSQSVDRFNEKLFF. The CDR3 coding sequence is TGTGCCAGCAGCCAGTCTGTCGACAGATTTAATGAAAAACTGTTTTTT.

In its sample, this clone was seen a few times. J is TRBJ2-3 and V is TRBV28; D unresolved. Trimming took off 7 bases at V and 0 bases at J, with 2 bases between the two ends. The germline V gene encodes CDR1 MDHEN and CDR2 SYDVKM. There are 11 residues in the CDR3. CDR3 amino acids: CASTSTDTQYF. The DNA for the CDR3 is TGTGCCAGCACTAGCACAGATACGCAGTATTTT.